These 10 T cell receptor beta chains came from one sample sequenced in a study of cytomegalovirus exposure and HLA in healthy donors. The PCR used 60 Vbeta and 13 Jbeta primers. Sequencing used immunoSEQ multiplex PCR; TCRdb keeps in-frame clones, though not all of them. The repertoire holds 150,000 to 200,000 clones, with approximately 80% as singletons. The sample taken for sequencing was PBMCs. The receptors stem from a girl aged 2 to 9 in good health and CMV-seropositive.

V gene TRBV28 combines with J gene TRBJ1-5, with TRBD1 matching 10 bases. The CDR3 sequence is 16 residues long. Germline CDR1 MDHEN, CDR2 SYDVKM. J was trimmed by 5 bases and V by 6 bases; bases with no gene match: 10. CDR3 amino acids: CASSPDRGRVDQPQHF. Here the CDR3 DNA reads TGTGCCAGCAGCCCAGACAGGGGGCGCGTGGATCAGCCCCAGCATTTT.

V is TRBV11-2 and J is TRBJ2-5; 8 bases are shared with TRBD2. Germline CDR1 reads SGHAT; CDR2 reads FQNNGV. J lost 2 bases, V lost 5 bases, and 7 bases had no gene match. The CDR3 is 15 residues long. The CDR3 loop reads CASSTGTRRQETQYF. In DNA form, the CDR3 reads TGTGCCAGCAGCACCGGGACTAGAAGACAAGAGACCCAGTACTTC. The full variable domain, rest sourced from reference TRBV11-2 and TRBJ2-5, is EAGVAQSPRYKIIEKRQSVAFWCNPISGHATLYWYQQILGQGPKLLIQFQNNGVVDDSQLPKDRFSAERLKGVDSTLKIQPAKLEDSAVYLCASSTGTRRQETQYFGPGTRLLVL.

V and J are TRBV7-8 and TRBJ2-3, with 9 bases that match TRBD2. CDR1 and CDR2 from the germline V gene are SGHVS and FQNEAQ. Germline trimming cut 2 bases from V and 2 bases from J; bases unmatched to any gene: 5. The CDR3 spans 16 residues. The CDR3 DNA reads TGTGCCAGCAGCTTACTTAGCGGGGGAGCCACAGATACGCAGTATTTT. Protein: CASSLLSGGATDTQYF.

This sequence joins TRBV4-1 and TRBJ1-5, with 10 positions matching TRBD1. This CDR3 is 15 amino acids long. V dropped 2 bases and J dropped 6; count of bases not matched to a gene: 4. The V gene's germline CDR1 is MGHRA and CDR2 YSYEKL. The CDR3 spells CASSQQGQGGQPQHF. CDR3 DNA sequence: TGCGCCAGCAGCCAACAAGGACAGGGGGGTCAGCCCCAGCATTTT.

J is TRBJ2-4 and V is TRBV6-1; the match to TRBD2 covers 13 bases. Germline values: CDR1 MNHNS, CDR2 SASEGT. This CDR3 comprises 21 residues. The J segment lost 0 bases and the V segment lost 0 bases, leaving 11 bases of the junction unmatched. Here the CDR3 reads CASSEAPPGTSGIPAKNIQYF. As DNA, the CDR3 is TGTGCCAGCAGTGAAGCACCCCCGGGGACTAGCGGGATTCCAGCCAAAAACATTCAGTACTTC.

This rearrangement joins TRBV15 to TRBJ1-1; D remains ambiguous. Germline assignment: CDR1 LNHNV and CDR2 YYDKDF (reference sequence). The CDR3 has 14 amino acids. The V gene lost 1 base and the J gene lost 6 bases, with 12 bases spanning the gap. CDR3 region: CATSRALGVAEAFF. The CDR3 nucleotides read TGTGCCACCAGCAGAGCTTTGGGAGTTGCTGAAGCTTTCTTT.

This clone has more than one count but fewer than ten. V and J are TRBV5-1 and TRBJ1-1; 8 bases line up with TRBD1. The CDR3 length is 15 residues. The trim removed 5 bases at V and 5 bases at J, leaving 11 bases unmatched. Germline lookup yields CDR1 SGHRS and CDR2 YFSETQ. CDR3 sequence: CASSLGNNRGTEAFF. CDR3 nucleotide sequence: TGCGCCAGCAGTCTAGGGAATAACAGGGGGACTGAAGCTTTCTTT.

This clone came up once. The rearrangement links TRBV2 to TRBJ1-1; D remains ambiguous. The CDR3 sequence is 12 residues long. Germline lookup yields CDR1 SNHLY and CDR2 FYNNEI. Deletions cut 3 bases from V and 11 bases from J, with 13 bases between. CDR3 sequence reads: CASSDPAPGAFF. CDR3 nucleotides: TGTGCCAGCAGTGATCCGGCTCCGGGGGCTTTCTTT.

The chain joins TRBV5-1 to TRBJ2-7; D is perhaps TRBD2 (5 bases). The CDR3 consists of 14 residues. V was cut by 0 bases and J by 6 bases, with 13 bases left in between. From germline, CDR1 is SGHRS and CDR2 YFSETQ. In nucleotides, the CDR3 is TGCGCCAGCAGCTTGGGGCAGGAGGTCGGCGAGCAGTACTTC. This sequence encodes CASSLGQEVGEQYF.

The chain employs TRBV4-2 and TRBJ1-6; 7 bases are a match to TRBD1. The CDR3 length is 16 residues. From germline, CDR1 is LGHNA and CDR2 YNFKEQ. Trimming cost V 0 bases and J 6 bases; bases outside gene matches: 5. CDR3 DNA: TGTGCCAGCAGCCAAGAGGAGGGGGCGGTTAATTCACCCCTCCACTTT. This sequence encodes CASSQEEGAVNSPLHF.